The clone carrying this T cell receptor (beta chain) appeared many times. TCRdb fed the 5' RACE reads into MiXCR, producing one record per CDR3 protein. Of about 54,000 distinct CDR3 sequences in the sample, just under 4% were seen once. The data derive from a study of neurological immune-mediated disorders. V lost 6 bases to trimming and J lost 9 bases; unmatched junction nucleotides: 13. Germline CDR1 and CDR2: DFQATT and SNEGSKA (reference sequence). The CDR3 covers 15 residues. The sequenced material came from CD4+ T cells from blood. The source of this sequence is a woman in her 40s with multiple sclerosis. The V gene is TRBV20-1, the J gene TRBJ2-1; 11 bases are a match to TRBD2. Written as DNA, the CDR3 is TGCAGTGCCCCCCAGGGGACTAGCGGACTAGGTGAGCAGTTCTTC. Translation gives CSAPQGTSGLGEQFF.